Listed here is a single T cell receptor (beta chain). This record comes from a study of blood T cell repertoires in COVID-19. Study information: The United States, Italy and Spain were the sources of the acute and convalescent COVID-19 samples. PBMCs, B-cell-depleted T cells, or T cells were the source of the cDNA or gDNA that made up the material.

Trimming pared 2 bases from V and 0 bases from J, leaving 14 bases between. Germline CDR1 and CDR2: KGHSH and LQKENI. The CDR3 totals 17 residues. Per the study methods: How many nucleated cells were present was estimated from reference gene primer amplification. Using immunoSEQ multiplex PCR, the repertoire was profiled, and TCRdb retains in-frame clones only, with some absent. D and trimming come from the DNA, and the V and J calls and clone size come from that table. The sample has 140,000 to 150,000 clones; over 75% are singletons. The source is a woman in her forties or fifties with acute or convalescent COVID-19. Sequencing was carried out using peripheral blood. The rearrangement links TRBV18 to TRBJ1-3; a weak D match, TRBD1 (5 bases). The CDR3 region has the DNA TGTGCCAGCTCACCAGGGGCAGACAGTGTCTCTGGAAACACCATATATTTT. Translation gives CASSPGADSVSGNTIYF.